The 32 T cell receptor beta chains below come from one sample, sequenced in a study of blood T cell repertoires in COVID-19. Here immunoSEQ multiplex PCR was the method, and the copy in TCRdb shows in-frame clones only, minus some. The data show 200,000 to 250,000 clones, 70% to 85% seen once. Sequencing was performed on PBMCs or T cells enriched from blood (not recorded which). These receptors were taken from a man in his 60s who had recovered from COVID-19.

The rearrangement uses TRBV7-9 and TRBJ1-3, with 10 bases lining up with TRBD1. This CDR3 spans 13 amino acids. The germline V gene has CDR1 SEHNR and CDR2 FQNEAQ (reference sequence). Trimming removed 3 bases from V and 8 bases from J; junction bases left unmatched: 1. This CDR3 reads CASSFGTGDTIYF. DNA for the CDR3: TGTGCCAGCAGCTTCGGGACAGGGGACACCATATATTTT.

The rearrangement joins TRBV19 to TRBJ1-3, with 7 positions matching TRBD1. Trimming took 4 bases from V and 4 from J; bases not matched to a gene: 16. This CDR3 has 18 residues. Germline CDR1 is LNHDA and CDR2 is SQIVND (reference sequence). DNA for the CDR3: TGTGCCAGTAGTAACCGGGACAGAGCAGTATCTGGCGGAAACACCATATATTTT. Translation gives CASSNRDRAVSGGNTIYF.

This chain links TRBV24-1 with TRBJ2-5; no clear D gene. The CDR3 runs 15 residues. The germline gives CDR1 KGHDR, CDR2 SFDVKD. Trimming left V 0 bases short and J 2 bases short, with 9 bases between. This CDR3 reads CATSDLRQEQETQYF. The DNA of the CDR3 is TGTGCCACCAGTGATTTGCGGCAGGAACAAGAGACCCAGTACTTC.

This chain uses TRBV5-1 with TRBJ2-7; D unclear. The CDR3 extends over 14 amino acids. Trimming stripped 8 bases from V and 3 bases from J, with 18 bases between. Germline V gene lookup returns CDR1 SGHRS and CDR2 YFSETQ. The CDR3 reads CARIPLHMYYEQYF. The CDR3 DNA reads as TGCGCCAGGATCCCACTACACATGTACTACGAGCAGTACTTC.

This chain uses TRBV6-5 with TRBJ2-2; possible D gene TRBD1, 5 bases. The germline CDR1 and CDR2 sequences are MNHEY and SVGAGI. The CDR3 has 14 residues. V lost 6 bases, J lost 1 base, and 9 bases lay in between. CDR3 loop: CASRLDRNTGELFF. The CDR3 nucleotides read TGTGCCAGCAGACTCGACAGGAACACCGGGGAGCTGTTTTTT.

The chain uses TRBV13 and TRBJ1-2, with TRBD1 as a possible D gene (5 bases). CDR1 and CDR2 (germline): PRHDT, FYEKMQ (reference sequence). The CDR3 is 11 residues long. V was pared by 3 bases and J by 8 bases, with 7 bases between. The CDR3 DNA reads as TGTGCCAGCAGCTTGGGGGGAGGCTACACCTTC. It encodes CASSLGGGYTF.

The chain combines TRBV25-1 with TRBJ2-7; 9 bases map to TRBD1. V shed 6 bases and J 0 bases; nucleotides not matched to a gene: 3. The germline V gene has CDR1 MGHDK and CDR2 SYGVNS. CDR3 length: 14 amino acids. As DNA, the CDR3 is TGTGCCAGCAGGTTGGGACAGGGCTCCTACGAGCAGTACTTC. It translates to CASRLGQGSYEQYF.

CDR3 nucleotide sequence: TGTGCCAGCAGGGAAAGGACAGGGAGGGTAGGCGAGCAGTACTTC. Translated, it gives CASRERTGRVGEQYF. The chain is built from TRBV6-6 and TRBJ2-7; perhaps TRBD1 as D (8 bases). The CDR3 runs 15 residues. Germline values: CDR1 MNHNY, CDR2 SVGAGI (reference sequence). V lost 6 bases, J lost 6 bases, and 21 bases lay in between.

The V gene is TRBV7-9, the J gene TRBJ2-3; tentative D call: TRBD1 (5 bases). Germline loops: CDR1 SEHNR, CDR2 FQNEAQ (reference sequence). CDR3 length equals 15 residues. Trimming removed 1 base at V and 2 bases at J, with 10 bases between. CDR3 protein: CASSLGAGNTDTQYF. The CDR3 region has the DNA TGTGCCAGCAGCTTAGGGGCAGGGAACACAGATACGCAGTATTTT.

In this sample, this clone turned up once. The rearrangement uses TRBV11-3 and TRBJ2-3; 8 bases match TRBD2. J gave up 1 base and V 1 base, and 1 base lay outside the gene matches. Germline values: CDR1 SGHNT, CDR2 YENEEA. The CDR3 contains 15 residues. This CDR3 reads CASSLAAGGTDTQYF. The CDR3 DNA reads TGTGCCAGCAGCTTAGCAGCGGGGGGCACAGATACGCAGTATTTT.

The rearrangement joins TRBV5-1 to TRBJ2-2; D gene uncertain. This CDR3 region has 15 residues. The V and J ends lost 2 bases and 3 bases respectively, with 11 bases between them. Germline V gives CDR1 SGHRS, CDR2 YFSETQ. CDR3: CASSLDSKDTGELFF. The CDR3 bases are TGCGCCAGCAGCTTAGACTCAAAGGACACCGGGGAGCTGTTTTTT.

This chain connects TRBV12-3 or TRBV12-4 to TRBJ1-1; possibly TRBD1 for D (5 bases). The CDR3 runs 11 residues. Deletions cut 5 bases from V and 11 bases from J, with 12 bases between. The CDR3 DNA is TGTGCCAGCAGTCAGTTGGGGCAGGCTTTCTTT. It translates to CASSQLGQAFF.

This chain's CDR3 is CASSPSGTGGTGKLFF. The CDR3 nucleotides are TGTGCCAGCAGCCCGTCCGGGACAGGGGGCACCGGAAAACTGTTTTTT. The chain combines TRBV7-2 with TRBJ1-4; TRBD1 matches at 12 bases. Germline V lookup: CDR1 SGHTA, CDR2 FQGNSA. The CDR3 loop spans 16 amino acids. J lost 10 bases, V lost 5 bases, and 11 bases had no gene match.

This chain uses TRBV2 with TRBJ1-5; no clear D. The CDR3 contains 13 residues. Trimming removed 6 bases at V and 6 bases at J, with 12 bases between. Looked up from germline, CDR1 is SNHLY and CDR2 is FYNNEI. The CDR3 sequence is CASSDMVGQPQHF. In nucleotides, the CDR3 is TGTGCCAGCAGCGACATGGTAGGTCAGCCCCAGCATTTT.

The V and J genes are TRBV10-2 and TRBJ1-2; tentatively, D is TRBD1 (6 bases). The CDR3 is 14 residues long. Trimming removed 3 bases from V and 5 bases from J, with 13 bases in between. Germline V lookup: CDR1 WSHSY, CDR2 SAAADI. CDR3 sequence: CASSERGAGYGYTF. Here the CDR3 DNA reads TGCGCCAGCAGTGAACGGGGGGCCGGTTATGGCTACACCTTC.

The rearrangement joins TRBV24-1 to TRBJ2-1, with 8 bases identical to TRBD1. Unmatched junction bases numbered 7, after V lost 8 bases and J lost 5 bases. Germline V lookup: CDR1 KGHDR, CDR2 SFDVKD. There are 14 residues in the CDR3. The CDR3 DNA sequence: TGTGCCACCATGGACAGGGTAAACCACAATGAGCAGTTCTTC. This codes for CATMDRVNHNEQFF.

This rearrangement joins TRBV3-1 (or the pseudogene TRBV3-2) to TRBJ2-3; 7 nucleotides agree with TRBD2. Trimming took 4 bases from V and 1 from J; bases not matched to a gene: 5. Germline V gives CDR1 LGHDT, CDR2 YNNKEL (reference sequence). The CDR3 is made up of 15 amino acids. DNA for the CDR3: TGTGCCAGCAGCCCCCGACTAGCTCGCACAGATACGCAGTATTTT. It specifies CASSPRLARTDTQYF.

This clone was observed once. The genes are TRBV5-1 and TRBJ2-7; tentative D call: TRBD1 (6 bases). V gave up 0 bases and J gave up 6 bases, with 13 bases separating them. Per germline, CDR1 SGHRS and CDR2 YFSETQ. This CDR3 spans 14 amino acids. CDR3 sequence reads: CASSLALGGSEQYF. DNA of the CDR3: TGCGCCAGCAGCTTGGCCCTAGGGGGTAGCGAGCAGTACTTC.

This chain joins TRBV7-2 and TRBJ2-3; possible D gene TRBD1, 6 bases. CDR1 and CDR2 (germline): SGHTA, FQGNSA. The CDR3 runs 16 residues. V was shortened by 5 bases and J by 1 base, with 16 bases between the two germline ends. The CDR3 is CASSQQTGFGTDTQYF. CDR3 nucleotides: TGTGCCAGCAGCCAACAAACAGGGTTTGGCACAGATACGCAGTATTTT.

The chain has TRBV11-1 and TRBJ2-7; the D gene is possibly TRBD2 (6 bases). The germline V and J ends were trimmed by 7 bases and 2 bases, with 15 bases remaining between them. The CDR3 is 14 residues long. Germline-derived CDR1 and CDR2 are SGHAT and FQDESV (reference sequence). The CDR3 loop is CASTYHAGPYEQYF. The CDR3 coding sequence is TGTGCCAGCACTTACCACGCGGGACCCTACGAGCAGTACTTC.

The rearrangement links TRBV7-9 to TRBJ2-1; 12 bases agree with TRBD2. The CDR3 totals 16 residues. With 5 bases clipped from V and 3 bases from J, the junction kept 5 bases outside the gene matches. Germline V gene sequence: CDR1 SEHNR, CDR2 FQNEAQ (reference sequence). CDR3 DNA sequence: TGTGCCAGCAGCCGGACTAGCGGGGCTCTCTACAATGAGCAGTTCTTC. Translation gives CASSRTSGALYNEQFF.

Here the CDR3 DNA reads TGTGCCAGCAGCCCCGGACAGGGGGCGAATCTGGACGAGCAGTACTTC. Amino acid sequence: CASSPGQGANLDEQYF. The rearrangement uses TRBV7-3 and TRBJ2-7; 11 nucleotides line up with TRBD1. Germline assignment: CDR1 SGHTA and CDR2 FQGTGA. Trimming took 5 bases from V and 5 from J; bases not matched to a gene: 11. The CDR3 extends over 16 amino acids. Full variable domain (outside the CDR3, taken from reference TRBV7-3 and TRBJ2-7): GAGVSQTPSNKVTEKGKYVELRCDPISGHTALYWYRQSLGQGPEFLIYFQGTGAADDSGLPNDRFFAVRPEGSVSTLKIQRTERGDSAVYLCASSPGQGANLDEQYFGPGTRLTVT.

V usage is TRBV12-3 or TRBV12-4 and J usage is TRBJ1-2; no reliable D call. Deletions cut 11 bases from V and 5 bases from J, with 12 bases between. This CDR3 region has 11 residues. The CDR3 sequence: CALSVGYGYTF. Written as DNA, the CDR3 is TGTGCCCTCTCGGTCGGGTATGGCTACACCTTC.

The CDR3 is CSVDRNTGELFF. Written as DNA, the CDR3 is TGCAGCGTTGACAGGAACACCGGGGAGCTGTTTTTT. The V and J genes are TRBV29-1 and TRBJ2-2; D is uncertain. Trimming pared 3 bases from V and 1 base from J, leaving 3 bases between. This CDR3 region has 12 residues. CDR1 is SQVTM and CDR2 is ANQGSEA in the germline V gene.

The chain recombines TRBV2 with TRBJ2-5, with unresolved D. The CDR3 has 13 residues. V lost 3 bases and J 0 bases, leaving 5 bases between the germline ends. Per germline, CDR1 SNHLY and CDR2 FYNNEI. The CDR3 region is CASSDPYQETQYF. In DNA form, the CDR3 reads TGTGCCAGCAGTGATCCGTACCAAGAGACCCAGTACTTC.

V gene TRBV5-1 combines with J gene TRBJ2-7; 7 nucleotides match TRBD2. This CDR3 is built from 13 residues. The V and J ends lost 1 base and 3 bases, in that order; junction bases with no gene match: 1. The germline V gene encodes CDR1 SGHRS and CDR2 YFSETQ. The CDR3 region has the DNA TGCGCCAGCAGCTTGTCTAGCGGCTACGAGCAGTACTTC. Translation gives CASSLSSGYEQYF.

The J gene is TRBJ2-2, the V gene TRBV5-5; tentatively, D is TRBD2 (5 bases). The germline V and J ends were trimmed by 0 bases and 5 bases, with 11 bases remaining between them. Germline lookup yields CDR1 SGHKS and CDR2 YYEKEE (reference sequence). The CDR3 is made up of 15 amino acids. The CDR3 DNA reads as TGTGCCAGCAGCTTGGTTTTCTCGGGAACCGGGGAGCTGTTTTTT. This translates into CASSLVFSGTGELFF. Filled out from reference TRBV5-5 and TRBJ2-2, the complete variable domain reads DAGVTQSPTHLIKTRGQQVTLRCSPISGHKSVSWYQQVLGQGPQFIFQYYEKEERGRGNFPDRFSARQFPNYSSELNVNALLLGDSALYLCASSLVFSGTGELFFGEGSRLTVL.

The gene calls are TRBV9 and TRBJ2-1; 9 nucleotides match TRBD1. V lost 3 bases to trimming and J lost 6 bases; unmatched junction nucleotides: 7. The length of the CDR3 is 15 residues. Per the germline V gene, CDR1 is SGDLS and CDR2 is YYNGEE. As DNA, the CDR3 is TGTGCCAGCAGCGACCCGGGGACAGGGACCAATGAGCAGTTCTTC. Its protein is CASSDPGTGTNEQFF.

V gene TRBV14 combines with J gene TRBJ2-7, with a tentative D call TRBD1 (5 bases). The V end lost 0 bases, the J end lost 6 bases, and 15 bases lay between the germline ends. The germline V gene has CDR1 SGHDN and CDR2 FVKESK. The CDR3 consists of 15 residues. Here the CDR3 DNA reads TGTGCCAGCAGCCAAGATCGTGCCAGGGCGTTCGAGCAGTACTTC. As protein: CASSQDRARAFEQYF.

The chain carries TRBV27 and TRBJ1-2, with 9 bases lining up with TRBD1. This CDR3 is built from 13 residues. J was trimmed by 6 bases and V by 4 bases; bases with no gene match: 3. Germline CDR1 and CDR2: MNHEY and SMNVEV (reference sequence). Here the CDR3 reads CASSSRQGDGYTF. The CDR3, as DNA: TGTGCCAGCAGTTCCCGACAGGGGGATGGCTACACCTTC.

The V call is TRBV29-1, the J call TRBJ2-3, with TRBD2 matching 7 bases. V lost 6 bases, J lost 6 bases, and 9 bases stayed unmatched. The length of the CDR3 is 13 residues. CDR1 is SQVTM and CDR2 is ANQGSEA in the germline V gene. Here the CDR3 reads CSVPAMGGDTQYF. The CDR3 DNA reads as TGCAGCGTCCCCGCGATGGGAGGGGATACGCAGTATTTT.

The chain employs TRBV3-1 (or the pseudogene TRBV3-2) and TRBJ2-7, with TRBD1 as a possible D gene (6 bases). The CDR3 has 15 residues. V lost 4 bases, J lost 7 bases, and 20 bases lay in between. Germline V gene data show CDR1 as LGHDT and CDR2 as YNNKEL (reference sequence). The chain's CDR3 is CASSPTRQGREEQYF. The CDR3, as DNA: TGTGCCAGCAGCCCCACCCGTCAGGGGCGCGAAGAGCAGTACTTC.